This T cell receptor beta chain was captured in a study of T cell changes during pregnancy in multiple sclerosis. Sequencing used immunoSEQ multiplex PCR; TCRdb keeps in-frame clones, though not all of them. The data show more than 50,000 clones, with approximately 90% seen just once and roughly 2.5% held by the top ten. V was trimmed by 0 bases and J by 6 bases, leaving 15 bases between them. Germline values: CDR1 SGDLS, CDR2 YYNGEE. The CDR3 has 15 residues. This chain links TRBV9 with TRBJ1-2; D gene uncertain. The sample was peripheral blood, taken in the first trimester of pregnancy. The receptor was derived from a female donor with multiple sclerosis, enrolled in a pregnancy study. CDR3 in amino acids: CASSVEVVAVHGYTF. For the CDR3, the DNA is TGTGCCAGCAGCGTAGAAGTTGTGGCAGTCCATGGCTACACCTTC.